This T cell receptor (beta chain) was sequenced in a study of T cell responses to AZD1222 COVID-19 vaccine. Broader study findings: Unmutated variant regions are reportedly the target of nearly half of TCRs that are spike-specific. Once two AZD1222 doses were given, Spike-specific TCR breadth and depth went up.

The data were produced by immunoSEQ multiplex PCR, yet TCRdb's version contains in-frame clones alone and is incomplete. The sample yields some 100,000 clones, 87% seen once. A note on this clone: Antigen: not known.

V lost 3 bases, J lost 0 bases, and 7 bases lay in between. The CDR3 contains 14 residues. CDR1 is KGHSH, CDR2 LQKENI, per germline. V is TRBV18 and J is TRBJ2-3, with D unresolved. The receptor was isolated from an adult who received the AZD1222 COVID-19 vaccine. This specimen consisted of peripheral blood, obtained 28 days after the second AZD1222 dose. CDR3 protein: CASSPSASTDTQYF. CDR3 nucleotide sequence: TGTGCCAGCTCACCGAGTGCTAGCACAGATACGCAGTATTTT.